Sequencing of this T cell receptor beta chain was carried out in a study of blood T cell repertoires in COVID-19. The wider study: Both acute and convalescent COVID-19 samples were obtained from the United States, Italy and Spain.

Trimming took 5 bases from V and 0 from J, leaving 5 bases between them. The germline V gene has CDR1 SGHRS and CDR2 YFSETQ. The CDR3 has 12 amino acids. Per the original data handling: Estimated nucleated cell counts came from reference gene primer amplification. Assay used: immunoSEQ multiplex PCR; TCRdb lists only in-frame clones, some missing. Clonal size and the V and J genes are those of that table, whereas D and trimming came from the DNA. The table lists 250,000 to 300,000 clones, about nine tenths of them singletons. The clonotype was recovered from a woman aged 25 to 39 with COVID-19, enrolled during active disease. The chain recombines TRBV5-1 with TRBJ1-1; D call uncertain. Sequenced material: peripheral blood. CDR3 bases: TGCGCCAGCAGGCAGATGAACACTGAAGCTTTCTTT. This encodes CASRQMNTEAFF.